This TCR beta chain was identified in a study of blood T cell repertoires in COVID-19. Assay used: immunoSEQ multiplex PCR; TCRdb lists only in-frame clones, some missing. The repertoire has 300,000 to 350,000 clones, roughly 87% of them found once; the top ten carry approximately 2.2%. The specimen sequenced was peripheral blood. This receptor was taken from a man younger than 35 with active or convalescent COVID-19.

CDR3 loop: CASSHGSGQFYPYEQYF. The CDR3 DNA is TGCGCCAGCAGCCATGGGTCGGGACAGTTCTACCCCTACGAGCAGTACTTC. The V gene is TRBV5-1, the J gene TRBJ2-7, with 7 bases matching TRBD1. The CDR3 covers 17 residues. The trim removed 4 bases at V and 2 bases at J, leaving 15 bases unmatched. The germline V gene has CDR1 SGHRS and CDR2 YFSETQ. Combining the CDR3 with reference TRBV5-1 and TRBJ2-7 gives the whole variable domain KAGVTQTPRYLIKTRGQQVTLSCSPISGHRSVSWYQQTPGQGLQFLFEYFSETQRNKGNFPGRFSGRQFSNSRSEMNVSTLELGDSALYLCASSHGSGQFYPYEQYFGPGTRLTVT.